This T cell receptor (beta chain) was captured by sequencing in a study of CD8 T cells in Susac syndrome. RNA, at 0.5 to 1 ug, was reverse transcribed with random hexamers. A single record per CDR3 protein comes from TCRdb applying MiXCR to the immunoSEQ multiplex PCR reads. The table lists 100,000 to 150,000 distinct CDR3 sequences, just under 95% of them singletons, with 0.28% in the top ten. Germline CDR1 MNHEY, CDR2 SVGAGI. Trimming removed 2 bases from V and 5 bases from J, with 12 bases in between. This CDR3 region has 14 residues. The TCR sequence derives from a human donor with Susac syndrome. Sequencing was done on a sample of CD8+ T cells from PBMCs. The gene calls are TRBV6-5 and TRBJ2-5, with D maybe TRBD2 (5 bases). CDR3 protein: CASSYQSPGETQYF. The CDR3 DNA reads TGTGCCAGCAGTTACCAATCCCCGGGGGAGACCCAGTACTTC.